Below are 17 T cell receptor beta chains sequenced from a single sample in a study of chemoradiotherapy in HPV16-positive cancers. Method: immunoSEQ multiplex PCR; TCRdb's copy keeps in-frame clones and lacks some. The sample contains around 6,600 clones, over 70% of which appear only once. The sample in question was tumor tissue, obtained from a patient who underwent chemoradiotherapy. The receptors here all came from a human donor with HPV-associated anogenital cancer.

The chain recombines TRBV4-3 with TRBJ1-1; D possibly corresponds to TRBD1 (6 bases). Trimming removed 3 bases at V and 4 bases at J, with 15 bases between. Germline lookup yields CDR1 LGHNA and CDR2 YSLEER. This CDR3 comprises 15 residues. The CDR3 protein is CASSHKPGETTEAFF. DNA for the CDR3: TGCGCCAGCAGCCACAAGCCAGGGGAAACCACTGAAGCTTTCTTT.

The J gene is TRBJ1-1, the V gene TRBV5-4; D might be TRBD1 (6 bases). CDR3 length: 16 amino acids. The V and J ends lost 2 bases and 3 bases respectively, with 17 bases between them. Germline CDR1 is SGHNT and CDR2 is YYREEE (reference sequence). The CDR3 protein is CASSFDLTGRDTEAFF. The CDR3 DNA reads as TGTGCCAGCAGCTTCGATCTCACAGGGAGGGACACTGAAGCTTTCTTT.

The chain's CDR3 is CASSEGEGEAYNEQFF. The CDR3 DNA reads TGTGCCAGCAGTGAAGGGGAGGGGGAGGCCTACAATGAGCAGTTCTTC. V is TRBV6-1 and J is TRBJ2-1; weak D call: TRBD2 (7 bases). V shed 1 base and J shed 2 bases, with 12 bases lying between them. Germline loops: CDR1 MNHNS, CDR2 SASEGT. This CDR3 is built from 16 residues.

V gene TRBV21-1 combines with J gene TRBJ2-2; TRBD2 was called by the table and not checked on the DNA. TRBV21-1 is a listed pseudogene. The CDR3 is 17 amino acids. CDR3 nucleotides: TGTGCCAGCAGCAAAAAAAGCGGAAGAAAGAACACCGGGGAGCTGTTTTTT. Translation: CASSKKSGRKNTGELFF.

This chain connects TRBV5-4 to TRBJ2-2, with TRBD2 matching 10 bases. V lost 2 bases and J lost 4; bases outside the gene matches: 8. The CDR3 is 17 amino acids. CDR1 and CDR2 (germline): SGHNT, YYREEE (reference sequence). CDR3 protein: CASSFPSSGSITGELFF. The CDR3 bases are TGTGCCAGCAGCTTCCCTTCTAGCGGGAGTATCACCGGGGAGCTGTTTTTT.

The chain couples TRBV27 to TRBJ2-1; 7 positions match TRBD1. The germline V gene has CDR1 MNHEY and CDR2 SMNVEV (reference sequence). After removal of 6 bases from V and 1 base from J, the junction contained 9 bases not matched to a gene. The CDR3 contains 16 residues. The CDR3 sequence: CASSPGDRGSYNEQFF. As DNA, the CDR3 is TGTGCCAGCAGCCCCGGGGACAGAGGTTCCTACAATGAGCAGTTCTTC.

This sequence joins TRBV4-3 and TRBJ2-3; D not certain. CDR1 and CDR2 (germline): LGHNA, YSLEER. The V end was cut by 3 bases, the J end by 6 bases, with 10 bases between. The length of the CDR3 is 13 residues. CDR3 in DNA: TGCGCCAGCAGCCAGGGATTGGCGGATACGCAGTATTTT. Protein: CASSQGLADTQYF.

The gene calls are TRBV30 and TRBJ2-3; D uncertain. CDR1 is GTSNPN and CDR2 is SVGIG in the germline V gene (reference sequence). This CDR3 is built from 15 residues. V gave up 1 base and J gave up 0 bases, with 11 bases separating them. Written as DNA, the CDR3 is TGTGCCTGGAGTGACCCCGCTTATAGCACAGATACGCAGTATTTT. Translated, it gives CAWSDPAYSTDTQYF.

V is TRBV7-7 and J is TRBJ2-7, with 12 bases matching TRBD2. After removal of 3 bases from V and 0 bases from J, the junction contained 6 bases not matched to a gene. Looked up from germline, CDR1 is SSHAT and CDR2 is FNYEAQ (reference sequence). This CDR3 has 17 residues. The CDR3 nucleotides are TGTGCCAGCAGCTTCGGACTAGCGGGACCCCCCTCCTACGAGCAGTACTTC. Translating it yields CASSFGLAGPPSYEQYF.

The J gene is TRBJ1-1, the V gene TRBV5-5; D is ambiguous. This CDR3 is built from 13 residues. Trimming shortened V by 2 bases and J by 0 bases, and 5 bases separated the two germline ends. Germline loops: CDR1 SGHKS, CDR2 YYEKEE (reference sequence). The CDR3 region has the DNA TGTGCCAGCAGCTTCGATCTGAACACTGAAGCTTTCTTT. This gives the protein CASSFDLNTEAFF.

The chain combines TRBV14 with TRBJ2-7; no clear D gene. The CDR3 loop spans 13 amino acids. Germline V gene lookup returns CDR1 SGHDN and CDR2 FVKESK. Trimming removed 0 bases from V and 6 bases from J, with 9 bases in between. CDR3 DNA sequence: TGTGCCAGCAGCCAAGATCTCGGCAGCGAGCAGTACTTC. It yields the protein CASSQDLGSEQYF.

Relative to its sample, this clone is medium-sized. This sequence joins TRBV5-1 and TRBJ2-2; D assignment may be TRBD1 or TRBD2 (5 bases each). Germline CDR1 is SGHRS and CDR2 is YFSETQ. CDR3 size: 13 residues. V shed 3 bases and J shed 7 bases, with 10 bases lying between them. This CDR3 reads CASSWDVGGELFF. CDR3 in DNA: TGCGCCAGCAGCTGGGACGTTGGCGGGGAGCTGTTTTTT.

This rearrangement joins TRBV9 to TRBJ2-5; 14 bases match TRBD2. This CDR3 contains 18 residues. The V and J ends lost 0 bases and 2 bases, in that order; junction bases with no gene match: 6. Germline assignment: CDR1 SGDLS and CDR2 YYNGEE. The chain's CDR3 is CASSVGRLAGGQQETQYF. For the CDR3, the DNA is TGTGCCAGCAGCGTAGGGCGACTAGCGGGGGGGCAACAAGAGACCCAGTACTTC. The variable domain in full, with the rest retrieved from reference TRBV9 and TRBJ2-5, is DSGVTQTPKHLITATGQRVTLRCSPRSGDLSVYWYQQSLDQGLQFLIQYYNGEERAKGNILERFSAQQFPDLHSELNLSSLELGDSALYFCASSVGRLAGGQQETQYFGPGTRLLVL.

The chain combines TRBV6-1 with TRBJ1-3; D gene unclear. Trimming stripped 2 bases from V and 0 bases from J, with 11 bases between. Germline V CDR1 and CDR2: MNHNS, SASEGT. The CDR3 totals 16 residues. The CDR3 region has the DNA TGTGCCAGCAGTGAAAACATCCTGAGCTCTGGAAACACCATATATTTT. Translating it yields CASSENILSSGNTIYF.

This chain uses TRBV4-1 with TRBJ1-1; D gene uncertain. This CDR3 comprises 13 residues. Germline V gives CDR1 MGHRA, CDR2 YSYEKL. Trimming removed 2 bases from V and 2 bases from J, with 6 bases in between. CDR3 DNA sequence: TGCGCCAGCAGCCAAAACTCAAACACTGAAGCTTTCTTT. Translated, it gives CASSQNSNTEAFF.

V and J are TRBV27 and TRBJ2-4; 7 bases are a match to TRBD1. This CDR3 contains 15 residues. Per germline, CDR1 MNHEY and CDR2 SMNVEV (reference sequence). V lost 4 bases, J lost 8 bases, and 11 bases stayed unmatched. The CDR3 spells CASSSTLQGRHIQYF. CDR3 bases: TGTGCCAGCAGTTCCACCCTACAGGGGAGACACATTCAGTACTTC.

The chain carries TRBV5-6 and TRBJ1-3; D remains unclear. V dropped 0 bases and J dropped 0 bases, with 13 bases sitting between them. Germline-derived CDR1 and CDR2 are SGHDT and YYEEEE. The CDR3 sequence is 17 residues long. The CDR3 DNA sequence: TGTGCCAGCAGCTTGGGCGAGATCCGGCTCTCTGGAAACACCATATATTTT. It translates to CASSLGEIRLSGNTIYF.